This T cell receptor beta chain was captured in a study of post-analysis software for immune sequencing data. Study-wide context: Recorded subtypes: relapsing-remitting, secondary progressive, progressive-relapsing; some patients unannotated. Study outcomes and limitations: Strong same-batch co-clustering of samples appeared with F measure clustering. Patients used five TRBV segments, including TRBV5-6, TRBV5-1 and TRBV20-1, more often than controls. Relative to controls, patients with multiple sclerosis showed significantly lower normalized Chao1 diversity.

The germline V gene has CDR1 SGHVS and CDR2 FNYEAQ. This CDR3 region has 15 residues. Trimming cost V 5 bases and J 2 bases, with 16 bases left between them. Included in the TCR beta cDNA libraries were unique molecular identifiers. Input populations of roughly 0.95 to 10 million T cells gave rise to about 480,000 cDNA molecules. TCRdb used MiXCR to reprocess the PCR reads, holding one entry per CDR3 protein. The data hold 650,000 to 900,000 distinct CDR3 sequences, with just over 45% observed a single time. This clonotype showed up just once. Its specificity is unknown. The material sequenced was blood. V gene TRBV7-6 combines with J gene TRBJ2-7; D may correspond to TRBD1 or TRBD2 (5 bases each). The TCR sequence derives from a girl between 5 and 17 years old with multiple sclerosis. CDR3 loop: CASSRQPGAAYEQYF. As DNA, the CDR3 is TGTGCCAGCAGCCGCCAGCCCGGGGCGGCCTACGAGCAGTACTTC.